This record covers a single T cell receptor (beta chain). Antigen: not known. Synthesis of cDNA was carried out by template-switch 5'RACE. The reaction used 10-nucleotide random UMIs. One entry per CDR3 protein, called by TCRdb with MiXCR from the 5' RACE reads. The data show around 52,000 distinct CDR3 sequences, about 5.8% seen once. This entry is derived from a study of neurological immune-mediated disorders. General study results and limits: No link was found between any clinical or MRI feature and the multiple sclerosis repertoire cluster. None of the CDR3 amino acid sequences in expanded clones turned up in more than one subject, which points to private repertoires in all groups.

The CDR3 has 16 amino acids. CDR1 is SGHTS, CDR2 YDEGEE, per germline. The sorted libraries were prepared using about 1 million CD4+ or CD8+ T cells that had themselves been sorted. The TCR sequence derives from a woman aged 18-29 years with multiple sclerosis. The rearrangement uses TRBV5-8 and TRBJ1-4, with a tentative D call TRBD1 (6 bases). Specimen: CD4+ T cells from blood. This chain's CDR3 is CARSLVQGGRGEKLFF. CDR3 nucleotide sequence: TGTGCAAGAAGCTTGGTCCAAGGGGGGCGAGGTGAAAAACTGTTTTTT.